The 16 T cell receptor beta chains given below trace back to one sample, sequenced in a study of healthy donors' naive CD4 and CD8 T cells. Each TCR library used 500 ng of total RNA and a linear amplification protocol. TCRdb analysed the reads with MiXCR anew, one entry per CDR3 protein. Here the sample spans 150,000 to 200,000 distinct CDR3 sequences, around 74% being singletons. Sample: naive CD4+ and CD8+ T cells sorted from blood, pooled from several donors. These receptors came from a pool of human donors in good health; the sample pools cells from several healthy donors.

The CDR3 DNA follows: TGCAGCGTTGGACTAGACGGCGAGCAGTACTTC. Residues: CSVGLDGEQYF. The J gene is TRBJ2-7, the V gene TRBV29-1; weak D call: TRBD2 (6 bases). V was shortened by 4 bases and J by 6 bases, with 10 bases between the two germline ends. There are 11 residues in the CDR3. Germline V gene sequence: CDR1 SQVTM, CDR2 ANQGSEA.

The CDR3 bases are TGTGCCAGCAGCCAGGGCCCGAGGGACTATGGCTACACCTTC. Encoded protein: CASSQGPRDYGYTF. V usage is TRBV11-2 and J usage is TRBJ1-2; possibly TRBD1 for D (5 bases). V lost 5 bases to trimming and J lost 3 bases, with 13 bases between them. The CDR3 is made up of 14 amino acids. Germline CDR1 is SGHAT and CDR2 is FQNNGV.

This chain links TRBV7-2 with TRBJ2-7, with TRBD1 matching over 7 bases. V lost 5 bases, J lost 1 base, and 8 bases stayed unmatched. CDR3 length: 15 residues. Germline CDR1 SGHTA, CDR2 FQGNSA. In DNA, the CDR3 is TGTGCCAGCAGCGTCAGCTGGGACAGTTCCTACGAGCAGTACTTC. Its translation is CASSVSWDSSYEQYF.

The J gene is TRBJ2-7, the V gene TRBV5-6; 8 bases map to TRBD1. Germline V gives CDR1 SGHDT, CDR2 YYEEEE. Germline trimming cut 5 bases from V and 3 bases from J; bases unmatched to any gene: 4. The CDR3 contains 13 residues. The CDR3: CASSTGQGYEQYF. The CDR3 bases are TGTGCCAGCAGTACTGGACAGGGCTACGAGCAGTACTTC.

V usage is TRBV12-3 or TRBV12-4 and J usage is TRBJ2-7; maybe TRBD1 (6 bases). The V end lost 6 bases, the J end lost 4 bases, and 16 bases lay between the germline ends. The CDR3 is 14 residues long. The DNA for the CDR3 is TGTGCCAGCAGCTCCTTCCGGACAGTTTACGAGCAGTACTTC. This gives the protein CASSSFRTVYEQYF.

The rearrangement links TRBV19 to TRBJ2-3; possible D gene TRBD1, 6 bases. The CDR3 is made up of 16 amino acids. The germline V and J ends were trimmed by 3 bases and 6 bases, with 19 bases remaining between them. From germline, CDR1 is LNHDA and CDR2 SQIVND (reference sequence). Written as DNA, the CDR3 is TGTGCCAGTAGTATCGACAGGACGAGCGTAGGGGATACGCAGTATTTT. Its translation: CASSIDRTSVGDTQYF.

This chain joins TRBV6-2 or TRBV6-3 and TRBJ2-2; 11 nucleotides match TRBD2. The CDR3 length is 16 residues. J was trimmed by 4 bases and V by 1 base; bases with no gene match: 2. Germline-derived CDR1 and CDR2 are MNHEY and SVGEGT. CDR3 nucleotide sequence: TGTGCCAGCAGTTACTTTACTAGCGGGAGCACCGGGGAGCTGTTTTTT. Residues: CASSYFTSGSTGELFF.

This chain uses TRBV29-1 with TRBJ2-7; TRBD1 might be the D (6 bases). The germline V and J ends were trimmed by 7 bases and 0 bases, with 10 bases remaining between them. Germline CDR1 and CDR2: SQVTM and ANQGSEA. This CDR3 comprises 12 residues. In DNA form, the CDR3 reads TGCAGCGCTTTGGACAGCTCCTACGAGCAGTACTTC. It specifies CSALDSSYEQYF.

Only one count was recorded for this clonotype. This rearrangement joins TRBV12-3 or TRBV12-4 to TRBJ2-5; D unclear. The V and J ends lost 8 bases and 5 bases respectively, with 9 bases between them. CDR3 length: 11 residues. CDR3 region: CASSALETQYF. CDR3 bases: TGTGCCAGCTCCGCACTGGAGACCCAGTACTTC.

The rearrangement joins TRBV29-1 to TRBJ1-3, with D unclear. CDR3 length equals 15 residues. Germline-derived CDR1 and CDR2 are SQVTM and ANQGSEA. Deletions cut 5 bases from V and 0 bases from J, with 14 bases between. CDR3 in DNA: TGCAGCGTTCTAGATCCACCGAGCTCTGGAAACACCATATATTTT. Encoded protein: CSVLDPPSSGNTIYF.

This clonotype was seen more than once but under ten times. The chain carries TRBV11-2 and TRBJ1-6; D possibly corresponds to TRBD1 (5 bases). This CDR3 is built from 17 residues. Germline-derived CDR1 and CDR2 are SGHAT and FQNNGV. Trimming removed 0 bases at V and 3 bases at J, with 12 bases between. In DNA, the CDR3 is TGTGCCAGCAGCTTAGAGGCAGGGCGGGGCTATAATTCACCCCTCCACTTT. It codes for CASSLEAGRGYNSPLHF.

The CDR3 DNA reads as TGCAGCGTTGGGTCAGGGGTTATTGGCCCCCAGCATTTT. As protein: CSVGSGVIGPQHF. This chain joins TRBV29-1 and TRBJ1-5, with D maybe TRBD1 (6 bases). V lost 4 bases to trimming and J lost 10 bases, with 17 bases between them. The CDR3 runs to 13 residues. The germline V gene has CDR1 SQVTM and CDR2 ANQGSEA.

J is TRBJ2-3 and V is TRBV7-9; possible D gene TRBD2, 5 bases. Between the trimmed V and J ends, which lost 8 bases and 1 base, there was a span of 13 bases. This CDR3 contains 14 residues. Germline-derived CDR1 and CDR2 are SEHNR and FQNEAQ (reference sequence). Here the CDR3 reads CASSILSGTDTQYF. CDR3 DNA sequence: TGTGCCAGCTCCATCCTTAGCGGCACAGATACGCAGTATTTT. Combining the CDR3 with reference TRBV7-9 and TRBJ2-3 gives the whole variable domain DTGVSQNPRHKITKRGQNVTFRCDPISEHNRLYWYRQTLGQGPEFLTYFQNEAQLEKSRLLSDRFSAERPKGSFSTLEIQRTEQGDSAMYLCASSILSGTDTQYFGPGTRLTVL.

This clonotype was seen more than once but under ten times. The chain combines TRBV6-5 with TRBJ1-2; D is unclear. The CDR3 spans 13 residues. Germline values: CDR1 MNHEY, CDR2 SVGAGI. V lost 2 bases to trimming and J lost 8 bases, with 12 bases between them. Here the CDR3 DNA reads TGTGCCAGCAGTTACGGCGGGATGAGCGGCTACACCTTC. Protein: CASSYGGMSGYTF.

This clonotype was detected only once. The chain joins TRBV6-2 or TRBV6-3 to TRBJ1-3; D gene unclear. Germline V gene sequence: CDR1 MNHEY, CDR2 SVGEGT. V was cut by 9 bases and J by 0 bases, with 9 bases left in between. The CDR3 has 13 amino acids. CDR3 sequence (DNA): TGTGCCAGTCGGCCCCCCTCTGGAAACACCATATATTTT. This sequence encodes CASRPPSGNTIYF.

The rearrangement joins TRBV18 to TRBJ2-6; no firm D call. Trimming took 2 bases from V and 2 from J, leaving 7 bases between them. The germline V gene encodes CDR1 KGHSH and CDR2 LQKENI. CDR3 length: 15 amino acids. The CDR3 DNA is TGTGCCAGCTCACCAGGGGTTACTGGGGCCAACGTCCTGACTTTC. This encodes CASSPGVTGANVLTF.